This TCR beta chain was profiled in a study of cytomegalovirus exposure and HLA in healthy donors. Study as a whole: Of all 400 or so donors who were genotyped, around 79% belonged to the Caucasian-associated ancestry cluster. Overall study results and limits: It was confirmed in vitro that three of the CMV-associated chains were specific for CMV antigens. The sole available immune exposure information was CMV serostatus.

Germline CDR1 is SGHRS and CDR2 is YFSETQ. Trimming took 4 bases from V and 7 from J, leaving 21 bases between them. The CDR3 is 15 amino acids. Both 60 Vbeta primers and 13 Jbeta primers went into the PCR. The table came from immunoSEQ multiplex PCR; TCRdb's copy has only in-frame clones and leaves some out. The sample includes fewer than 100,000 clones. Comment on this clone: Its antigen is unidentified.

The genes are TRBV5-1 and TRBJ2-7; tentatively, D is TRBD2 (6 bases). Sequenced: PBMCs. The sequence was collected from a young man in good health and CMV-seropositive. The CDR3, as DNA: TGCGCCAGCAGCCAAGGTAGCGGTGGGGCGGGGGAGCAGTACTTC. Translated, it gives CASSQGSGGAGEQYF.